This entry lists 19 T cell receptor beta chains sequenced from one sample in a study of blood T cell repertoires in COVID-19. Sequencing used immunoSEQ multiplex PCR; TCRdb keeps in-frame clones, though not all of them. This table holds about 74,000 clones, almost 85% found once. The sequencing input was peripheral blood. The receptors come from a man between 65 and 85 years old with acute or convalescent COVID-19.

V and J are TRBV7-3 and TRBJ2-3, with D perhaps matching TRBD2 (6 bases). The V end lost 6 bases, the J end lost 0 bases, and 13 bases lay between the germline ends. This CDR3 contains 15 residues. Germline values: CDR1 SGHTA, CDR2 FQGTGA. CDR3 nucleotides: TGTGCCAGCAGGGTGGCGGGAAAAAGCACAGATACGCAGTATTTT. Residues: CASRVAGKSTDTQYF.

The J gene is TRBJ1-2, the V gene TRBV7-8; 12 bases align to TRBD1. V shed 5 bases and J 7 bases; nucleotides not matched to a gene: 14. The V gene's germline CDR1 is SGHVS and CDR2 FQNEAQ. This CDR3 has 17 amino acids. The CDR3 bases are TGTGCCAGCAGCCTGAGGGGGACAGGGGGCCGGTTCCCTGGCTACACCTTC. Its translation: CASSLRGTGGRFPGYTF.

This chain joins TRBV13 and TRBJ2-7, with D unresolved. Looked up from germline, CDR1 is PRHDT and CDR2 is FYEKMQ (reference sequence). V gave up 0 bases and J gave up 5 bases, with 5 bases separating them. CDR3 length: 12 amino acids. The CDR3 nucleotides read TGTGCCAGCAGCTTAGGTGTTAACGAGCAGTACTTC. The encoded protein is CASSLGVNEQYF.

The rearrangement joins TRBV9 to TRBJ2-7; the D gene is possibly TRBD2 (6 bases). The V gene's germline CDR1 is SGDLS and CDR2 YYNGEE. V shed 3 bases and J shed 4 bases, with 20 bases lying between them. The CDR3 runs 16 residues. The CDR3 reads CASSAFDGGGSYEQYF. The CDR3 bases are TGTGCCAGCAGCGCCTTTGACGGGGGTGGTTCTTACGAGCAGTACTTC.

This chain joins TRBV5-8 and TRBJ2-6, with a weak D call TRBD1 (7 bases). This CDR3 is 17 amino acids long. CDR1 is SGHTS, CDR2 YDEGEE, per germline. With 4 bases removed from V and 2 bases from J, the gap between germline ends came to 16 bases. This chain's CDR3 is CASSRRRGDTGANVLTF. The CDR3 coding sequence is TGTGCCAGCAGCCGTCGCAGGGGGGACACTGGGGCCAACGTCCTGACTTTC.

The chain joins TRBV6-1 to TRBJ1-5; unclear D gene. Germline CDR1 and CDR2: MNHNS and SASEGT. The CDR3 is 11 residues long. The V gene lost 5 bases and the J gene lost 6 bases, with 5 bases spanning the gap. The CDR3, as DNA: TGTGCCAGCAGTCGGGGTCAGCCCCAGCATTTT. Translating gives CASSRGQPQHF.

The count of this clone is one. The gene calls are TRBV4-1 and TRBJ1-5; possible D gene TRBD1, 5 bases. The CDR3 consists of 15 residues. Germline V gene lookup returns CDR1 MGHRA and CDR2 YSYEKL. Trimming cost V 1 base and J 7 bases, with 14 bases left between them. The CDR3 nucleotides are TGCGCCAGCAGCCAAGTTGGGGGGACCTCCCAGCCCCAGCATTTT. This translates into CASSQVGGTSQPQHF.

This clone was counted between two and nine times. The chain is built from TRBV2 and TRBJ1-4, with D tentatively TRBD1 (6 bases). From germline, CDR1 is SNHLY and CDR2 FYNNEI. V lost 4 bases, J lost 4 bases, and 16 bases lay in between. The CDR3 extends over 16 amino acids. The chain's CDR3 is CASSARGSRGNEKLFF. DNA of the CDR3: TGTGCCAGCAGTGCCAGGGGCTCCAGGGGTAATGAAAAACTGTTTTTT.

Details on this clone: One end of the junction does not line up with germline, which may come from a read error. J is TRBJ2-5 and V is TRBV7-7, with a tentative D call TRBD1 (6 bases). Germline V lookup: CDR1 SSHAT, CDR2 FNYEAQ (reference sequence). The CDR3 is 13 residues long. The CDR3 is CASSHGQKETQYF. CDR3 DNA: TGTGCTAGCAGCCATGGACAGAAAGAGACCCAGTACTTC.

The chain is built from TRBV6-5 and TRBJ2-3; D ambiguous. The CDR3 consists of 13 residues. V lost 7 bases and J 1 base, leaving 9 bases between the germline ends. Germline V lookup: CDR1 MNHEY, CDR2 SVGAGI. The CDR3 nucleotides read TGTGCCAGCACAGGCCGAGGCACAGATACGCAGTATTTT. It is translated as CASTGRGTDTQYF.

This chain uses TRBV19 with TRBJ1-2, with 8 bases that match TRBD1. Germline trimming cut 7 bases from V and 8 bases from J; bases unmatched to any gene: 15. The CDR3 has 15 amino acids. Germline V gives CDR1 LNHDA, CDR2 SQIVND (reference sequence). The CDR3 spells CASKRPGQGAIGYTF. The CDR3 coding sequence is TGTGCCAGTAAGCGCCCCGGGCAGGGGGCGATCGGCTACACCTTC.

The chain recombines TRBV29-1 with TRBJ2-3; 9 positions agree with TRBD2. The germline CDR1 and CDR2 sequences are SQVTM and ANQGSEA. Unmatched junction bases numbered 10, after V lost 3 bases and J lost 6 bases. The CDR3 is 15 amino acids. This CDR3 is CSVDLLAGRGDTQYF. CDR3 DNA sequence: TGCAGCGTTGACCTCCTAGCGGGAAGAGGGGATACGCAGTATTTT.

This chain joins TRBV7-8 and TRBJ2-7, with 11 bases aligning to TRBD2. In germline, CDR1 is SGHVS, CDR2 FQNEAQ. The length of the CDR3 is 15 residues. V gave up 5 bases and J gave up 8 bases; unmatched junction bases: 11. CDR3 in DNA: TGTGCCAGCAGCCACCCGGGACTAGCGGCAACCCAGCAGTACTTC. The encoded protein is CASSHPGLAATQQYF.

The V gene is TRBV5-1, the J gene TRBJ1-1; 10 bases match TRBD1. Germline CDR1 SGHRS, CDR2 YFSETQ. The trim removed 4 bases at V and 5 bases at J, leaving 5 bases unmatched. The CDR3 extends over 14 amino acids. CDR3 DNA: TGCGCCAGCAGCGTACCGGGACAGGGGACTGAAGCTTTCTTT. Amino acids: CASSVPGQGTEAFF.

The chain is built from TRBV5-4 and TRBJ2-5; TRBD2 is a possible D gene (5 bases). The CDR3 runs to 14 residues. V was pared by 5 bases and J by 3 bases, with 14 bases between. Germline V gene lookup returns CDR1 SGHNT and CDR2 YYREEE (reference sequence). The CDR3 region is CASRPEVGEETQYF. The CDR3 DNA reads TGTGCCAGCAGACCGGAGGTCGGGGAAGAGACCCAGTACTTC.

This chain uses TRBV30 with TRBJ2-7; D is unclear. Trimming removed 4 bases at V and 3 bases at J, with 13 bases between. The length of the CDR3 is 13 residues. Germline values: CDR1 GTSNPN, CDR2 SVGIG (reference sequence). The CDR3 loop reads CAWTRSNGYEQYF. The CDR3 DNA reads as TGTGCCTGGACGAGGTCCAACGGCTACGAGCAGTACTTC. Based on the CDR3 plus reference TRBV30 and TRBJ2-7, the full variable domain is SQTIHQWPATLVQPVGSPLSLECTVEGTSNPNLYWYRQAAGRGLQLLFYSVGIGQISSEVPQNLSASRPQDRQFILSSKKLLLSDSGFYLCAWTRSNGYEQYFGPGTRLTVT.

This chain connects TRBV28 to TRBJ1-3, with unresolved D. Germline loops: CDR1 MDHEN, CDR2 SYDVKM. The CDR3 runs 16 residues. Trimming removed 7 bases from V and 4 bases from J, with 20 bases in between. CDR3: CASTAGTWASGNTIYF. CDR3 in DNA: TGTGCCAGCACCGCCGGTACATGGGCGTCCGGAAACACCATATATTTT.

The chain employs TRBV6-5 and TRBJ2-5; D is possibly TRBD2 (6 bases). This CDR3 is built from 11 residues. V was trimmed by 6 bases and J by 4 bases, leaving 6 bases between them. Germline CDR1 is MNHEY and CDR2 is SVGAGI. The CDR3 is CASRGGETQYF. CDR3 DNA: TGTGCCAGCAGGGGGGGAGAGACCCAGTACTTC.

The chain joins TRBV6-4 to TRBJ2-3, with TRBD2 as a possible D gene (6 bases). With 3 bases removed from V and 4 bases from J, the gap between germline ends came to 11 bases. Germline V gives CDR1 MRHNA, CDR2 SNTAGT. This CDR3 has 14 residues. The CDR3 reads CASSETGGADTQYF. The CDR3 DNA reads TGTGCCAGCAGTGAAACCGGGGGAGCAGATACGCAGTATTTT.